Presented here are 6 T cell receptor beta chains from one specimen sequenced in a study of beta chain features in type 1 diabetes. All of the isolated RNA was reverse transcribed, so expressed TCRB transcripts were sequenced. Assay used: immunoSEQ multiplex PCR; TCRdb lists only in-frame clones, some missing. The repertoire holds more than 550,000 clones, with around 15% as singletons. Study-level results: Type 1 diabetes patients had moderately but significantly shorter TCRB CDR3s in all four CD4+ subsets.

No antigens are known for them. The specimen was naive CD4+ T cells from blood. The receptors shown here come from a man aged 18-30 years with type 1 diabetes.

The V call is TRBV19, the J call TRBJ1-5; D is ambiguous. V lost 7 bases and J 5 bases, leaving 12 bases between the germline ends. This CDR3 has 13 amino acids. From germline, CDR1 is LNHDA and CDR2 SQIVND (reference sequence). The CDR3 here is CASIGGLYQPQHF. The CDR3 DNA sequence: TGTGCCAGTATTGGAGGATTGTATCAGCCCCAGCATTTT.

Only a few counts were recorded for this clone. V gene TRBV19 combines with J gene TRBJ2-1; D may be TRBD1 (5 bases). The ends were cut back, 8 bases at V and 5 bases at J, with 16 bases in the middle. Germline CDR1 is LNHDA and CDR2 is SQIVND (reference sequence). This CDR3 comprises 14 residues. CDR3 region: CASGQTALNNEQFF. The CDR3 region has the DNA TGTGCCAGTGGGCAGACAGCTTTAAACAATGAGCAGTTCTTC.

This clone showed up just a few times. The J gene is TRBJ2-6, the V gene TRBV28; D is possibly TRBD1 (6 bases). The CDR3 length is 15 residues. From germline, CDR1 is MDHEN and CDR2 SYDVKM. The ends were cut back, 5 bases at V and 2 bases at J, with 10 bases in the middle. In DNA form, the CDR3 reads TGTGCCAGCAGTGAGGGGGTCACTGGGGCCAACGTCCTGACTTTC. Encoded protein: CASSEGVTGANVLTF.

The V call is TRBV5-1, the J call TRBJ2-1; D unclear. The germline V gene has CDR1 SGHRS and CDR2 YFSETQ. CDR3 length: 15 residues. Trimming cost V 6 bases and J 5 bases, with 18 bases left between them. DNA for the CDR3: TGCGCCAGCACCCCTCCTGGGGTCAGCAACAATGAGCAGTTCTTC. It encodes CASTPPGVSNNEQFF. Full variable domain (missing parts from reference TRBV5-1 and TRBJ2-1): KAGVTQTPRYLIKTRGQQVTLSCSPISGHRSVSWYQQTPGQGLQFLFEYFSETQRNKGNFPGRFSGRQFSNSRSEMNVSTLELGDSALYLCASTPPGVSNNEQFFGPGTRLTVL.

There are a few counts of this clone. The rearrangement uses TRBV7-2 and TRBJ2-3; weak D call: TRBD2 (6 bases). This CDR3 contains 14 residues. The germline V gene has CDR1 SGHTA and CDR2 FQGNSA. Trimming took 2 bases from V and 5 from J, leaving 11 bases between them. Here the CDR3 reads CASSLTGSGDTQYF. The CDR3 DNA reads TGTGCCAGCAGCTTAACCGGGAGTGGAGATACGCAGTATTTT.

This clone came up a few times. The chain uses TRBV4-3 and TRBJ2-4; 11 bases agree with TRBD1. The CDR3 is 19 amino acids. V lost 4 bases, J lost 4 bases, and 15 bases stayed unmatched. Germline CDR1 reads LGHNA; CDR2 reads YSLEER. DNA of the CDR3: TGCGCCAGCAGCCGCCGATGGAGGACAGGGGGCCCCTCGAAAAACATTCAGTACTTC. Encoded protein: CASSRRWRTGGPSKNIQYF.